What follows are 29 T cell receptor beta chains derived from one specimen sequenced in a study of T cells in tuberculosis. Repertoires were generated with immunoSEQ multiplex PCR, while TCRdb's copy carries only in-frame clones and drops some. The sample has about 24,000 clones, just under 97% seen once. Sequenced material: PBMCs. These receptors all stem from a donor aged 10-35 years with latent tuberculosis or without tuberculosis infection.

The V and J genes are TRBV10-1 and TRBJ2-2; the match to TRBD1 covers 8 bases. CDR1 is WNHNN, CDR2 SYGVQD, per germline (reference sequence). After removal of 2 bases from V and 4 bases from J, the junction contained 3 bases not matched to a gene. This CDR3 comprises 15 residues. The CDR3, as DNA: TGCGCCAGCAGTGAGGGACAGGGAAGCACCGGGGAGCTGTTTTTT. Protein sequence: CASSEGQGSTGELFF.

The V and J genes are TRBV11-3 and TRBJ2-1, with 9 bases fitting TRBD1. Germline trimming cut 5 bases from V and 6 bases from J; bases unmatched to any gene: 5. Per the germline V gene, CDR1 is SGHNT and CDR2 is YENEEA. The CDR3 is 14 amino acids. The CDR3 loop reads CASSPRDRVNEQFF. The CDR3 region has the DNA TGTGCCAGCAGCCCCCGGGACAGGGTCAATGAGCAGTTCTTC.

This rearrangement joins TRBV7-3 to TRBJ2-1; D is uncertain. This CDR3 has 14 residues. The germline gives CDR1 SGHTA, CDR2 FQGTGA. Trimming took 5 bases from V and 8 from J, leaving 16 bases between them. Written as DNA, the CDR3 is TGTGCCAGCAGCGCGAGGTCAGAAGAAGATGAGCAGTTCTTC. This translates into CASSARSEEDEQFF.

This clone was observed once. The chain joins TRBV7-2 to TRBJ2-7; 14 nucleotides match TRBD2. Germline CDR1 reads SGHTA; CDR2 reads FQGNSA. This CDR3 comprises 18 residues. Trimming at V came to 5 bases and at J to 3 bases, leaving 12 bases not matched to a gene. CDR3 coding DNA: TGTGCCAGCAGCCCTGGGTTTGGGACTAGCGGGGGATTCTACGAGCAGTACTTC. Amino acids: CASSPGFGTSGGFYEQYF.

This chain joins TRBV9 and TRBJ2-3, with 7 bases lining up with TRBD2. V trimming: 3 bases; J trimming: 5 bases; junction bases outside the gene matches: 9. CDR1 SGDLS and CDR2 YYNGEE come from the germline V gene. CDR3 size: 15 residues. The CDR3 region has the DNA TGTGCCAGCAGCGCCGGACTAGTGAGGAAAGATACGCAGTATTTT. Encoded protein: CASSAGLVRKDTQYF.

The chain carries TRBV30 and TRBJ2-2; 8 bases line up with TRBD1. Germline assignment: CDR1 GTSNPN and CDR2 SVGIG (reference sequence). V trimming: 5 bases; J trimming: 1 base; junction bases outside the gene matches: 3. The CDR3 runs 14 residues. The CDR3 protein is CAWVGQVNTGELFF. DNA of the CDR3: TGTGCCTGGGTGGGACAGGTGAACACCGGGGAGCTGTTTTTT.

A single count supports this clone. The gene calls are TRBV5-6 and TRBJ1-3, with 7 bases aligning to TRBD1. J gave up 3 bases and V 3 bases, and 9 bases lay outside the gene matches. The length of the CDR3 is 16 residues. The germline V gene has CDR1 SGHDT and CDR2 YYEEEE. CDR3 sequence (DNA): TGTGCCAGCAGCTCCCTTCGACAGGGAGGTGGAAACACCATATATTTT. Its protein is CASSSLRQGGGNTIYF.

The rearrangement links TRBV10-3 to TRBJ2-7, with 7 bases that match TRBD2. Trimming at V came to 2 bases and at J to 9 bases, leaving 1 base not matched to a gene. Per germline, CDR1 ENHRY and CDR2 SYGVKD. The CDR3 is 11 amino acids. CDR3 coding DNA: TGTGCCATCAGTGAGGGGAGGGTGCAGTACGTC. The encoded protein is CAISEGRVQYV.

The chain carries TRBV11-2 and TRBJ1-1; a possible D gene is TRBD1 (6 bases). The V gene lost 2 bases and the J gene lost 7 bases, with 17 bases spanning the gap. Germline CDR1 SGHAT, CDR2 FQNNGV. The CDR3 extends over 15 amino acids. Written as DNA, the CDR3 is TGTGCCAGCAGCTTACTCCAACCGGGACAAAGTGAAGCTTTCTTT. Protein product: CASSLLQPGQSEAFF.

The rearrangement uses TRBV4-1 and TRBJ1-3; 7 positions match TRBD1. The CDR3 covers 15 residues. Germline CDR1 MGHRA, CDR2 YSYEKL. The trim removed 0 bases at V and 4 bases at J, leaving 3 bases unmatched. CDR3 amino acids: CASSQDDRAGNTIYF. The CDR3 bases are TGCGCCAGCAGCCAAGACGACAGGGCAGGAAACACCATATATTTT.

V and J are TRBV19 and TRBJ2-1; 8 nucleotides match TRBD2. V gave up 7 bases and J gave up 8 bases; unmatched junction bases: 10. Germline CDR1 is LNHDA and CDR2 is SQIVND (reference sequence). This CDR3 comprises 14 residues. In DNA, the CDR3 is TGTGCCAGTATCCCCGGGGGGGGGCCCGATGAGCAGTTCTTC. It encodes CASIPGGGPDEQFF.

The J gene is TRBJ2-5, the V gene TRBV23-1, with 12 bases that match TRBD2. TRBV23-1 is flagged as an ORF with uncertain function. The CDR3 has 19 amino acids. With V trimmed by 4 bases and J by 1 base, 13 bases remained unmatched. CDR3 DNA sequence: TGCGCCAGCAGTCCCAGGCTAGCGGGGGGGCCCCGGGGCCAAGAGACCCAGTACTTC. Translated, it gives CASSPRLAGGPRGQETQYF.

V gene TRBV21-1 combines with J gene TRBJ2-7; the table's D call, TRBD1, was not checked against the DNA. TRBV21-1 is labeled a pseudogene. This CDR3 has 15 amino acids. CDR3 region: CASSPRDRGSYEQYF. The CDR3 coding sequence is TGTGCCAGCAGCCCCCGGGACAGGGGATCCTACGAGCAGTACTTC.

This clone showed up just a few times. This chain connects TRBV7-8 to TRBJ2-1; no clear D. Looked up from germline, CDR1 is SGHVS and CDR2 is FQNEAQ. The CDR3 contains 13 residues. The V and J ends lost 5 bases and 10 bases respectively, with 15 bases between them. CDR3 loop: CASSPLLGSEQFF. The CDR3 DNA follows: TGTGCCAGCAGCCCCCTCCTTGGCTCCGAGCAGTTCTTC.

The chain links TRBV7-3 to TRBJ2-1; 11 nucleotides match TRBD1. The V gene's germline CDR1 is SGHTA and CDR2 FQGTGA. After removal of 5 bases from V and 3 bases from J, the junction contained 6 bases not matched to a gene. CDR3 length: 16 residues. The CDR3: CASSQFGTGGYNEQFF. Written as DNA, the CDR3 is TGTGCCAGCAGCCAGTTCGGGACAGGGGGCTACAATGAGCAGTTCTTC.

This chain links TRBV6-6 with TRBJ1-4; tentative D call: TRBD1 (5 bases). CDR1 is MNHNY, CDR2 SVGAGI, per germline (reference sequence). CDR3 length equals 16 residues. Trimming removed 6 bases from V and 0 bases from J, with 14 bases in between. CDR3 nucleotide sequence: TGTGCCAGCAGATTCCAGGGTACGGCAACTAATGAAAAACTGTTTTTT. Its protein is CASRFQGTATNEKLFF.

J is TRBJ1-2 and V is TRBV6-1; D is unclear. Trimming shortened V by 2 bases and J by 4 bases, and 14 bases separated the two germline ends. The CDR3 contains 15 residues. Germline assignment: CDR1 MNHNS and CDR2 SASEGT. As DNA, the CDR3 is TGTGCCAGCAGTGAATCATTCAAGCGGGCCTATGGCTACACCTTC. Protein: CASSESFKRAYGYTF.

This rearrangement joins TRBV6-1 to TRBJ2-5, with 10 nucleotides matching TRBD1. Germline V gene data show CDR1 as MNHNS and CDR2 as SASEGT. The CDR3 sequence is 17 residues long. The V and J ends lost 2 bases and 4 bases, in that order; junction bases with no gene match: 10. The CDR3 DNA reads as TGTGCCAGCAGTGAACGGACCGGGACAGGGGAAGGAGAGACCCAGTACTTC. Translated, it gives CASSERTGTGEGETQYF.

The chain employs TRBV2 and TRBJ1-1, with TRBD1 matching over 9 bases. Germline loops: CDR1 SNHLY, CDR2 FYNNEI. The CDR3 extends over 14 amino acids. Unmatched junction bases numbered 2, after V lost 4 bases and J lost 2 bases. This chain's CDR3 is CASSAGQGNTEAFF. In DNA form, the CDR3 reads TGTGCCAGCAGTGCGGGACAGGGTAACACTGAAGCTTTCTTT.

The CDR3 sequence is CATSRDGARAGNTIYF. CDR3 bases: TGTGCCACCAGCAGAGATGGTGCCAGGGCAGGAAACACCATATATTTT. The genes are TRBV15 and TRBJ1-3, with a weak D call TRBD1 (5 bases). Germline CDR1 reads LNHNV; CDR2 reads YYDKDF (reference sequence). CDR3 length equals 16 residues. V lost 0 bases, J lost 4 bases, and 13 bases lay in between.

This sequence joins TRBV5-8 and TRBJ2-3, with 8 bases identical to TRBD1. This CDR3 comprises 16 residues. CDR1 and CDR2 from the germline V gene are SGHTS and YDEGEE. With 3 bases clipped from V and 3 bases from J, the junction kept 9 bases outside the gene matches. CDR3 nucleotides: TGTGCCAGCAGCTCAAACCCGGGACAGGCAACAGATACGCAGTATTTT. This sequence encodes CASSSNPGQATDTQYF.

This rearrangement joins TRBV5-1 to TRBJ1-2; 7 bases map to TRBD1. V was clipped by 0 bases and J by 12 bases; unmatched bases: 11. Germline V lookup: CDR1 SGHRS, CDR2 YFSETQ. The CDR3 loop spans 14 amino acids. The CDR3 nucleotides read TGCGCCAGCAGCTTGGCCCAAGGGGGCGGTAGGGACACCTTC. It codes for CASSLAQGGGRDTF.

This chain joins TRBV30 and TRBJ1-1; unclear D gene. V lost 0 bases and J 4 bases, leaving 9 bases between the germline ends. Germline CDR1 and CDR2: GTSNPN and SVGIG (reference sequence). This CDR3 region has 13 residues. The CDR3 spells CAWSVAGGTEAFF. Written as DNA, the CDR3 is TGTGCCTGGAGTGTTGCCGGAGGCACTGAAGCTTTCTTT.

The V and J genes are TRBV6-1 and TRBJ2-1, with TRBD2 identical over 9 bases. This CDR3 is built from 12 residues. Per germline, CDR1 MNHNS and CDR2 SASEGT. V lost 10 bases and J lost 5; bases outside the gene matches: 3. This CDR3 is CATRGGDNEQFF. In DNA, the CDR3 is TGTGCCACGCGGGGGGGGGACAATGAGCAGTTCTTC.

This clone appeared a single time. This rearrangement joins TRBV7-2 to TRBJ2-1; no clear D gene. This CDR3 comprises 13 residues. Germline CDR1 SGHTA, CDR2 FQGNSA. V dropped 5 bases and J dropped 10 bases, with 15 bases sitting between them. CDR3 coding DNA: TGTGCCAGCAGCCACCGACTGGCGCCCGAGCAGTTCTTC. It translates to CASSHRLAPEQFF.

This chain links TRBV5-6 with TRBJ2-7, with D perhaps TRBD1 (5 bases). The length of the CDR3 is 13 residues. CDR1 is SGHDT and CDR2 is YYEEEE in the germline V gene. The germline V and J ends were trimmed by 3 bases and 2 bases, with 9 bases remaining between them. CDR3 region: CASSSTAAYEQYV. CDR3 nucleotides: TGTGCCAGCAGCTCGACAGCCGCCTACGAGCAGTACGTC.

The chain has TRBV10-3 and TRBJ1-1, with TRBD1 as a possible D gene (5 bases). This CDR3 spans 13 amino acids. Germline lookup yields CDR1 ENHRY and CDR2 SYGVKD. V lost 6 bases, J lost 3 bases, and 11 bases lay in between. The CDR3 is CAISLGGDTEAFF. CDR3 nucleotides: TGTGCCATCAGCCTCGGAGGGGACACTGAAGCTTTCTTT.

V and J are TRBV6-1 and TRBJ1-5, with D possibly being TRBD1 (6 bases). V was shortened by 3 bases and J by 2 bases, with 14 bases between the two germline ends. Germline loops: CDR1 MNHNS, CDR2 SASEGT. The CDR3 loop spans 16 amino acids. As DNA, the CDR3 is TGTGCCAGCAGTGAGGGGGCGAATAAGGGCAATCAGCCCCAGCATTTT. This gives the protein CASSEGANKGNQPQHF.

The CDR3 DNA is TGTGCCAGCAGCCCACGAGGACAGGGTAATTGGTATGGCTACACCTTC. It translates to CASSPRGQGNWYGYTF. The chain is built from TRBV5-4 and TRBJ1-2, with 8 bases aligning to TRBD1. CDR1 and CDR2 (germline): SGHNT, YYREEE (reference sequence). The J segment lost 5 bases and the V segment lost 4 bases, leaving 13 bases of the junction unmatched. The CDR3 consists of 16 residues.